The sequence of this T cell receptor (beta chain) was determined in a study of T cell repertoires in cytomegalovirus infection. Study in general: Public TCR beta signatures marked donors with CMV infection and the matching HLA.

Study-wide results and limits: HLA-C-restricted, CMV-specific TCR beta clonotypes were dominant ex vivo.

This clonotype was picked up one time. Its target is not known. CDR3 length equals 12 residues. CDR1 and CDR2 (germline): DFQATT, SNEGSKA (reference sequence). With V trimmed by 6 bases and J by 4 bases, 3 bases remained unmatched. TCRdb called the reads again in MiXCR, with one record for every CDR3 protein. The sample lists some 300,000 distinct CDR3 sequences; about a tenth were seen once. The TCR sequence derives from a human donor in good health (CMV status not recorded). Some clones in this sample may be carry-over from other donors' samples. Sequencing was done on a sample of PBMCs. V gene TRBV20-1 combines with J gene TRBJ1-2, with 9 bases fitting TRBD1. The CDR3 DNA reads TGCAGTGCCCAGGGACAGGGCTATGGCTACACCTTC. This codes for CSAQGQGYGYTF.